This section outlines one T cell receptor (beta chain) sequence together with its context. The germline CDR1 and CDR2 sequences are LGHNA and YSLEER. The CDR3 has 17 residues. Between the trimmed V and J ends, which lost 0 bases and 5 bases, there was a span of 19 bases. These data come from a study of T-cell memory formation after mild COVID-19. In TCRdb, the 5' RACE reads were re-called with MiXCR into one record per CDR3 protein. The data hold under 350,000 distinct CDR3 sequences, with 15% to 20% observed a single time. The source of this sequence is a young man who had mild COVID-19 (a few samples of this study predate the infection). Cell type and time point are not known. Sequenced sample: PBMCs or a T cell subset sorted from them (not recorded which). The rearrangement uses TRBV4-3 and TRBJ1-2, with a possible D match to TRBD1 (5 bases). The CDR3 reads CASSQDRGDLRLYGYTF. The CDR3 coding sequence is TGCGCCAGCAGCCAAGATCGTGGGGACTTAAGGTTGTATGGCTACACCTTC.